This TCR beta chain stems from a study of human T cells and chemical hapten exposure. General observations from the study: Expanded TCRs formed significantly more large CDR3 similarity clusters than controls.

In its sample, this clonotype was seen a few times. Its antigen is currently unknown. Germline V gene data show CDR1 as SGHDN and CDR2 as FVKESK. The CDR3 has 13 residues. The germline V and J ends were trimmed by 1 base and 5 bases, with 8 bases remaining between them. TCRdb independently ran MiXCR on the RACE reads; one entry per CDR3 protein. The sample holds around 380,000 distinct CDR3 sequences, about 5% seen once. As for time point: pre-sensitization, week 0. Treatment noted: therapeutic diphenylcyclopropenone sensitization with weekly scalp DPC. V gene TRBV14 combines with J gene TRBJ1-1; D ambiguous. The specimen was whole blood, collected in connection with sensitization to the hapten diphenylcyclopropenone (DPC). The receptor was derived from a woman aged 18-29 years with alopecia areata. Some clones in this sample may be carry-over from other donors' samples. The CDR3 loop is CASSQASATEAFF. Here the CDR3 DNA reads TGTGCCAGCAGCCAAGCATCGGCAACTGAAGCTTTCTTT.